This TCR beta chain stems from a study of blood T cells in healthy people across ages. Samples had at least 6.5 million PBMCs isolated from them. CDR1 and CDR2 (germline): SQVTM, ANQGSEA. The CDR3 runs 13 residues. Deletions cut 8 bases from V and 6 bases from J, with 19 bases between. For the second PCR, which ran for about 7 to 11 cycles, a sample-barcoded 5' primer and a J-beta primer mix were used. TCRdb re-called the 5' RACE reads through MiXCR, storing one row per CDR3 protein. The table lists fewer than 900,000 distinct CDR3 sequences, more than 40% of them singletons. The TCR originated in a woman aged 55-70 years in good health. The chain carries TRBV29-1 and TRBJ1-2; D possibly corresponds to TRBD1 (6 bases). Material for sequencing was blood. The CDR3 DNA sequence: TGCAGCATATACGGACCGGGGGCGGATGGCTACACCTTC. Residues: CSIYGPGADGYTF.